The 29 T cell receptor beta chains reported below all come from one sample, sequenced in a study of shared clonotypes between healthy human individuals. The protocol was immunoSEQ multiplex PCR, while the TCRdb copy is restricted to in-frame clones and leaves out a portion. The sample yields 950,000 to 1,100,000 clones, 70% to 80% seen once. Sequencing was carried out using memory CD4+ T cells from PBMCs. Specified subset: CD45RA-negative fraction. The receptors here all came from a man between 18 and 35 years old in good health. Some clones in this sample may be carry-over from other donors' samples.

The chain recombines TRBV6-1 with TRBJ2-7, with D possibly being TRBD1 or TRBD2 (6 bases each). Germline V CDR1 and CDR2: MNHNS, SASEGT. The CDR3 runs 14 residues. V was clipped by 8 bases and J by 0 bases, with 14 bases between them. The CDR3 DNA reads as TGTGCCAGCGTTCTAGGGGGGAGCTCCTACGAGCAGTACTTC. Translated, it gives CASVLGGSSYEQYF.

This clone was detected only a few times. The chain employs TRBV28 and TRBJ1-4; TRBD1 matches 9 bases. The CDR3 is 15 amino acids. Per the germline V gene, CDR1 is MDHEN and CDR2 is SYDVKM. V lost 5 bases, J lost 6 bases, and 7 bases stayed unmatched. The CDR3 nucleotides read TGTGCCAGCAGTCCTGTGGGACAGGGAGATGAAAAACTGTTTTTT. This translates into CASSPVGQGDEKLFF.

This sequence joins TRBV18 and TRBJ2-5, with a tentative D call TRBD1 (6 bases). The CDR3 totals 14 residues. With 6 bases removed from V and 1 base from J, the gap between germline ends came to 12 bases. CDR1 is KGHSH, CDR2 LQKENI, per germline. The CDR3 DNA reads as TGTGCCAGCTCCGTTCAGGGGATCCAAGAGACCCAGTACTTC. Residues: CASSVQGIQETQYF.

The rearrangement links TRBV7-2 to TRBJ2-3, with D perhaps TRBD2 (7 bases). There are 16 residues in the CDR3. The germline V and J ends were trimmed by 5 bases and 4 bases, with 19 bases remaining between them. Germline lookup yields CDR1 SGHTA and CDR2 FQGNSA. CDR3 amino acids: CASSPRGAGVSDTQYF. CDR3 DNA sequence: TGTGCCAGCAGCCCCAGGGGCGCGGGAGTCTCAGATACGCAGTATTTT.

This chain links TRBV25-1 with TRBJ1-2, with no clear D. The CDR3 extends over 17 amino acids. V lost 10 bases and J lost 4, with 28 bases in between. Germline CDR1 MGHDK, CDR2 SYGVNS. The chain's CDR3 is CANLIHAREALSYGYTF. The CDR3 nucleotides read TGTGCCAACCTAATCCACGCTCGAGAAGCCTTATCCTATGGCTACACCTTC.

This clone was observed a handful of times. The chain joins TRBV11-2 to TRBJ2-6; no definite D call. Trimming removed 8 bases at V and 0 bases at J, with 8 bases between. From germline, CDR1 is SGHAT and CDR2 FQNNGV. This CDR3 has 14 amino acids. The CDR3 region has the DNA TGTGCCAGCGGCAGAGGCTCTGGGGCCAACGTCCTGACTTTC. Translated: CASGRGSGANVLTF.

This clone was seen just once. The chain recombines TRBV27 with TRBJ2-5; 7 nucleotides align to TRBD1. The trim removed 5 bases at V and 4 bases at J, leaving 10 bases unmatched. From germline, CDR1 is MNHEY and CDR2 SMNVEV (reference sequence). The CDR3 loop spans 15 amino acids. CDR3 nucleotides: TGTGCCAGCAGTGGCAAGACAGGGTCGACAGAGACCCAGTACTTC. It yields the protein CASSGKTGSTETQYF.

There are a few counts of this clone. The J gene is TRBJ1-2, the V gene TRBV28; D call uncertain. V was trimmed by 3 bases and J by 6 bases, leaving 5 bases between them. The CDR3 extends over 11 amino acids. Per the germline V gene, CDR1 is MDHEN and CDR2 is SYDVKM. Written as DNA, the CDR3 is TGTGCCAGCAGTTTGTTACATGGCTACACCTTC. Protein: CASSLLHGYTF.

Comments on this clone: Other DNA sequences of this sample code for an identical CDR3. The chain uses TRBV7-2 and TRBJ2-7; D remains ambiguous. V dropped 1 base and J dropped 4 bases, with 5 bases sitting between them. Germline CDR1 is SGHTA and CDR2 is FQGNSA. CDR3 length: 12 amino acids. CDR3: CASSLVSYEQYF. The CDR3 nucleotides are TGTGCCAGCAGCTTAGTAAGTTACGAGCAGTACTTC.

The V gene is TRBV29-1, the J gene TRBJ2-6; D perhaps matches TRBD1 (6 bases). Trimming pared 7 bases from V and 2 bases from J, leaving 18 bases between. The CDR3 is made up of 16 amino acids. Germline V gene data show CDR1 as SQVTM and CDR2 as ANQGSEA. CDR3 coding DNA: TGCAGCGCCTCGGCGGCAGGGGCGCCTGGGGCCAACGTCCTGACTTTC. It is translated as CSASAAGAPGANVLTF.

This clone came up many times. Here the CDR3 DNA reads TGCGCCAGCAGCTCGACCCCTACAGGGGGCCGGACTGAAGCTTTCTTT. This encodes CASSSTPTGGRTEAFF. The chain recombines TRBV5-1 with TRBJ1-1, with 9 bases that match TRBD1. Germline V gene lookup returns CDR1 SGHRS and CDR2 YFSETQ. CDR3 length: 16 amino acids. The J segment lost 5 bases and the V segment lost 3 bases, leaving 11 bases of the junction unmatched. The whole variable domain, remainder taken from reference TRBV5-1 and TRBJ1-1, is KAGVTQTPRYLIKTRGQQVTLSCSPISGHRSVSWYQQTPGQGLQFLFEYFSETQRNKGNFPGRFSGRQFSNSRSEMNVSTLELGDSALYLCASSSTPTGGRTEAFFGQGTRLTVV.

The rearrangement links TRBV5-8 to TRBJ1-3; the D gene is possibly TRBD1 (5 bases). The V gene lost 4 bases and the J gene lost 9 bases, with 14 bases spanning the gap. Germline loops: CDR1 SGHTS, CDR2 YDEGEE. This CDR3 has 13 residues. CDR3 residues: CASSVGRRGTIYF. As DNA, the CDR3 is TGTGCCAGCAGCGTCGGACGGAGGGGCACCATATATTTT.

V usage is TRBV10-3 and J usage is TRBJ2-7; the D is unclear. Germline loops: CDR1 ENHRY, CDR2 SYGVKD. The CDR3 totals 15 residues. Trimming stripped 2 bases from V and 0 bases from J, with 11 bases between. The CDR3 nucleotides read TGTGCCATCAGTGAGACTTTACAGAGCTCCTACGAGCAGTACTTC. Protein product: CAISETLQSSYEQYF.

V usage is TRBV7-9 and J usage is TRBJ2-5; TRBD2 matches at 13 bases. The CDR3 runs 15 residues. The V gene's germline CDR1 is SEHNR and CDR2 FQNEAQ (reference sequence). J was trimmed by 1 base and V by 7 bases; bases with no gene match: 3. CDR3 sequence reads: CASIGTSGTQETQYF. Written as DNA, the CDR3 is TGTGCCAGCATCGGGACTAGCGGGACCCAAGAGACCCAGTACTTC.

As for this clone: Other DNA variants within this sample encode the same CDR3. The V and J genes are TRBV29-1 and TRBJ2-3; 7 bases line up with TRBD2. V was clipped by 1 base and J by 4 bases; unmatched bases: 5. CDR3 length equals 14 residues. Germline loops: CDR1 SQVTM, CDR2 ANQGSEA. This chain's CDR3 is CSVEGGRGADTQYF. The CDR3 nucleotides read TGCAGCGTTGAAGGGGGGAGGGGTGCAGATACGCAGTATTTT.

The chain uses TRBV10-3 and TRBJ1-2; 10 bases line up with TRBD1. The junction had 20 bases not matched to a gene; V was cut back by 10 bases and J by 6 bases. CDR1 and CDR2 (germline): ENHRY, SYGVKD. The CDR3 has 17 residues. DNA of the CDR3: TGTGCCACCACGAGCCCGCCGGGACAGGGGAATCTTAATGGCTACACCTTC. Encoded protein: CATTSPPGQGNLNGYTF.

The chain links TRBV25-1 to TRBJ1-2, with a tentative D call TRBD1 (6 bases). V gave up 7 bases and J gave up 6 bases, with 18 bases separating them. Germline CDR1 and CDR2: MGHDK and SYGVNS. The CDR3 is made up of 14 amino acids. As DNA, the CDR3 is TGTGCCAGCACCACCCTGTCGGGGGCTAATGGCTACACCTTC. Its translation: CASTTLSGANGYTF.

V is TRBV19 and J is TRBJ2-1, with D possibly TRBD2 on 6 matching bases. This CDR3 has 15 residues. The V gene lost 3 bases and the J gene lost 2 bases, with 11 bases spanning the gap. In germline, CDR1 is LNHDA, CDR2 SQIVND (reference sequence). CDR3 loop: CASSIFSGPYNEQFF. CDR3 DNA: TGTGCCAGTAGTATTTTCAGCGGGCCCTACAATGAGCAGTTCTTC.

V gene TRBV6-5 combines with J gene TRBJ2-5, with D perhaps matching TRBD1 (7 bases). The CDR3 totals 15 residues. V dropped 5 bases and J dropped 1 base, with 14 bases sitting between them. Germline V gene sequence: CDR1 MNHEY, CDR2 SVGAGI. CDR3 region: CASSAAGGSQETQYF. The CDR3 DNA reads as TGTGCCAGCAGTGCGGCAGGGGGGTCCCAAGAGACCCAGTACTTC.

The DNA of the CDR3 is TGTGCCAGCCAGCGGGATTCGATAGACTACGAGCAGTACTTC. This sequence encodes CASQRDSIDYEQYF. The genes are TRBV27 and TRBJ2-7; 7 bases align to TRBD2. With V trimmed by 8 bases and J by 3 bases, 10 bases remained unmatched. Germline CDR1 and CDR2: MNHEY and SMNVEV (reference sequence). CDR3 length: 14 amino acids.

The V call is TRBV4-1, the J call TRBJ2-7, with 8 positions matching TRBD2. CDR1 is MGHRA, CDR2 YSYEKL, per germline. With V trimmed by 1 base and J by 0 bases, 8 bases remained unmatched. The CDR3 runs 17 residues. The CDR3 sequence: CASSQAGGDPSSYEQYF. The DNA for the CDR3 is TGCGCCAGCAGCCAAGCGGGAGGGGACCCCAGCTCCTACGAGCAGTACTTC.

The CDR3 region has the DNA TGTGCCAGCAGCGGGGCTACGCAGTATTTT. Its protein is CASSGATQYF. V is TRBV5-6 and J is TRBJ2-3; the D gene is possibly TRBD1 (5 bases). Trimming stripped 4 bases from V and 8 bases from J, with 5 bases between. Germline CDR1 and CDR2: SGHDT and YYEEEE. The CDR3 sequence is 10 residues long. Based on the CDR3 plus reference TRBV5-6 and TRBJ2-3, the full variable domain is DAGVTQSPTHLIKTRGQQVTLRCSPKSGHDTVSWYQQALGQGPQFIFQYYEEEERQRGNFPDRFSGHQFPNYSSELNVNALLLGDSALYLCASSGATQYFGPGTRLTVL.

J is TRBJ2-1 and V is TRBV2, with 9 positions matching TRBD2. Per germline, CDR1 SNHLY and CDR2 FYNNEI. With 2 bases clipped from V and 0 bases from J, the junction kept 5 bases outside the gene matches. The CDR3 length is 17 residues. The DNA of the CDR3 is TGTGCCAGCAGTGAATCGTTAGCGGGGGTCTCCTACAATGAGCAGTTCTTC. Protein product: CASSESLAGVSYNEQFF.

Points on this clone: The same CDR3 can be traced to other DNA sequences in this sample. The chain joins TRBV7-2 to TRBJ2-2, with D unclear. Germline values: CDR1 SGHTA, CDR2 FQGNSA. V was pared by 5 bases and J by 6 bases, with 10 bases between. CDR3 size: 13 residues. The CDR3 loop reads CASSTRTSGELFF. Written as DNA, the CDR3 is TGTGCCAGCAGCACCCGAACCTCCGGGGAGCTGTTTTTT.

In the case of this clone: The same CDR3 arises from other DNA sequences in this sample as well. The chain is built from TRBV6-5 and TRBJ1-1; the D is unclear. CDR1 is MNHEY and CDR2 is SVGAGI in the germline V gene. The length of the CDR3 is 13 residues. V lost 2 bases and J lost 3, with 7 bases in between. The CDR3 is CASSYEAYTEAFF. The CDR3 nucleotides read TGTGCCAGCAGTTACGAGGCCTACACTGAAGCTTTCTTT.

The chain carries TRBV5-1 and TRBJ2-1, with 10 bases that match TRBD2. The germline V gene encodes CDR1 SGHRS and CDR2 YFSETQ. The trim removed 2 bases at V and 7 bases at J, leaving 6 bases unmatched. The CDR3 consists of 15 residues. CDR3 residues: CASSFSGSGGNEQFF. The CDR3 DNA reads TGCGCCAGCAGCTTTAGTGGTAGCGGGGGGAATGAGCAGTTCTTC.

The rearrangement joins TRBV28 to TRBJ2-3, with D maybe TRBD2 (6 bases). V was shortened by 8 bases and J by 0 bases, with 12 bases between the two germline ends. CDR1 is MDHEN and CDR2 is SYDVKM in the germline V gene. This CDR3 comprises 14 residues. Here the CDR3 reads CASRGYISTDTQYF. CDR3 DNA: TGTGCCAGCCGGGGGTATATTAGCACAGATACGCAGTATTTT.

A single count supports this clone. The chain couples TRBV28 to TRBJ1-2; D possibly corresponds to TRBD1 (5 bases). The CDR3 extends over 13 amino acids. V gave up 3 bases and J gave up 8 bases, with 13 bases separating them. Germline CDR1 MDHEN, CDR2 SYDVKM. Here the CDR3 DNA reads TGTGCCAGCAGTTTGACGGACATCAGGGGCTACACCTTC. It translates to CASSLTDIRGYTF.

This chain links TRBV28 with TRBJ1-2; D is perhaps TRBD1 (5 bases). Germline CDR1 MDHEN, CDR2 SYDVKM. There are 14 residues in the CDR3. Trimming removed 6 bases from V and 8 bases from J, with 19 bases in between. The CDR3 DNA reads TGTGCCAGCAGCTCAAGCGGGGGAAGTAAGGGCTACACCTTC. Translation gives CASSSSGGSKGYTF.